This T cell receptor beta chain was documented in a study of blood T cells in healthy people across ages. For the study at large: About one barcoded beta molecule per two T cells was captured by template switching. Study-level results: Per million T cells, TCR beta diversity dropped roughly linearly as age increased.

Alongside a J-beta primer mix, a sample-barcoded 5' primer served in a second PCR lasting about 7 to 11 cycles. Every cDNA was tagged by a template-switch adaptor with 12 random nucleotides. Sequencing recovered at least 3 million CDR3-containing paired-end reads from each sample. TCRdb used MiXCR to reprocess the 5' RACE reads, holding one entry per CDR3 protein. The table records about 680,000 distinct CDR3 sequences, around 45% of them present only once. With 0 bases removed from V and 7 bases from J, the gap between germline ends came to 4 bases. The CDR3 covers 12 residues. The germline V gene has CDR1 ENHRY and CDR2 SYGVKD. A remark on this clonotype: Its antigen is unknown.

Sequencing was done on a sample of blood. The TCR comes from a woman aged 55-69 years in good health. The genes are TRBV10-3 and TRBJ2-4; no clear D. The CDR3 region is CAISESVNIQYF. CDR3 nucleotides: TGTGCCATCAGTGAGTCGGTCAACATTCAGTACTTC.